Given below is one T cell receptor beta chain in context. The sample is drawn from a study of blood T cell repertoires in COVID-19. Whole-study context: Acute and convalescent COVID-19 samples came from the United States, Italy and Spain. Nucleic acid was either cDNA or gDNA, and it came from T cells, B-cell-depleted T cells, or PBMCs.

Study processing details: Estimation of nucleated cell counts was performed using reference gene primer amplification. TCRdb's table, derived via immunoSEQ multiplex PCR, lists solely in-frame clones and lacks some. D and trimming come from the DNA, and the V and J calls and clone size come from that table. The sample carries approximately 150,000 clones, more than 80% recorded once. CDR3 length equals 17 residues. Germline assignment: CDR1 SGHNT and CDR2 YYREEE (reference sequence). V dropped 4 bases and J dropped 2; count of bases not matched to a gene: 8. The rearrangement uses TRBV5-4 and TRBJ2-6, with 8 bases identical to TRBD1. Sequencing was carried out using peripheral blood. The sequence came from a human donor in a cohort sampled during active COVID-19. CDR3 sequence reads: CASSRLDRATGANVLTF. CDR3 nucleotide sequence: TGTGCCAGCAGCCGACTGGACAGGGCGACTGGGGCCAACGTCCTGACTTTC. The full variable domain, rest sourced from reference TRBV5-4 and TRBJ2-6, is ETGVTQSPTHLIKTRGQQVTLRCSSQSGHNTVSWYQQALGQGPQFIFQYYREEENGRGNFPPRFSGLQFPNYSSELNVNALELDDSALYLCASSRLDRATGANVLTFGAGSRLTVL.